One and the same sample provided the 31 T cell receptor beta chains below, sequenced in a study of identifying expanded T cells in peripheral blood. Clones were read by immunoSEQ multiplex PCR, and TCRdb kept only the in-frame ones, dropping some. The data show 75,000 to 95,000 clones, about 85% seen once. Source material: blood. Receptors originate from a person aged 18 to 75 in good health.

This clone was seen just once. This chain connects TRBV25-1 to TRBJ1-1; D gene unclear. The CDR3 sequence is 13 residues long. The ends were cut back, 4 bases at V and 5 bases at J, with 11 bases in the middle. Germline assignment: CDR1 MGHDK and CDR2 SYGVNS. The CDR3 DNA reads TGTGCCAGCAGTGCCCCGGACGGGACTGAAGCTTTCTTT. It codes for CASSAPDGTEAFF.

V usage is TRBV6-5 and J usage is TRBJ1-4; D is perhaps TRBD1 (5 bases). V lost 0 bases and J 8 bases, leaving 13 bases between the germline ends. Germline V gene sequence: CDR1 MNHEY, CDR2 SVGAGI. This CDR3 comprises 15 residues. The CDR3 DNA reads as TGTGCCAGCAGTTACTCGGGGGGGACGGCGGAAAAACTGTTTTTT. It specifies CASSYSGGTAEKLFF.

V and J are TRBV4-3 and TRBJ2-6; tentatively, D is TRBD1 or TRBD2 (6 bases each). The CDR3 totals 16 residues. Germline V gives CDR1 LGHNA, CDR2 YSLEER. V lost 0 bases to trimming and J lost 7 bases, with 13 bases between them. The CDR3: CASSQDGEGGANVLTF. The DNA of the CDR3 is TGCGCCAGCAGCCAAGATGGTGAGGGGGGCGCCAACGTCCTGACTTTC.

V gene TRBV5-1 combines with J gene TRBJ2-7; 9 nucleotides line up with TRBD2. The CDR3 sequence is 15 residues long. V lost 2 bases and J lost 4; bases outside the gene matches: 7. Looked up from germline, CDR1 is SGHRS and CDR2 is YFSETQ. This CDR3 is CASSFPAGGVYEQYF. CDR3 sequence (DNA): TGCGCCAGCAGCTTCCCAGCGGGGGGAGTTTACGAGCAGTACTTC.

The rearrangement links TRBV2 to TRBJ2-7, with D possibly called TRBD1 or TRBD2 (5 bases each). The CDR3 covers 15 residues. Trimming took 7 bases from V and 3 from J, leaving 19 bases between them. Germline CDR1 and CDR2: SNHLY and FYNNEI. The CDR3 here is CASTSGTLGGYEQYF. Written as DNA, the CDR3 is TGTGCCAGCACCTCAGGGACCCTTGGGGGCTACGAGCAGTACTTC. Variable domain in full (rest from reference TRBV2 and TRBJ2-7): EPEVTQTPSHQVTQMGQEVILRCVPISNHLYFYWYRQILGQKVEFLVSFYNNEISEKSEIFDDQFSVERPDGSNFTLKIRSTKLEDSAMYFCASTSGTLGGYEQYFGPGTRLTVT.

The CDR3 loop reads CASSLERTGGNSPLHF. CDR3 coding DNA: TGCGCCAGCAGCTTGGAGCGGACAGGGGGAAATTCACCCCTCCACTTT. The chain carries TRBV5-1 and TRBJ1-6, with 10 bases identical to TRBD1. Germline lookup yields CDR1 SGHRS and CDR2 YFSETQ. The ends lost 0 bases at V and 7 bases at J; junction bases unmatched: 4. CDR3 length equals 16 residues. Based on the CDR3 plus reference TRBV5-1 and TRBJ1-6, the full variable domain is KAGVTQTPRYLIKTRGQQVTLSCSPISGHRSVSWYQQTPGQGLQFLFEYFSETQRNKGNFPGRFSGRQFSNSRSEMNVSTLELGDSALYLCASSLERTGGNSPLHFGNGTRLTVT.

The gene calls are TRBV2 and TRBJ1-6; D is perhaps TRBD1 (6 bases). V was shortened by 6 bases and J by 6 bases, with 15 bases between the two germline ends. From germline, CDR1 is SNHLY and CDR2 FYNNEI. The CDR3 length is 15 residues. The CDR3 loop is CASSKGQPGNSPLHF. The CDR3 bases are TGTGCCAGCAGCAAAGGACAGCCGGGTAATTCACCCCTCCACTTT. Based on the CDR3 plus reference TRBV2 and TRBJ1-6, the full variable domain is EPEVTQTPSHQVTQMGQEVILRCVPISNHLYFYWYRQILGQKVEFLVSFYNNEISEKSEIFDDQFSVERPDGSNFTLKIRSTKLEDSAMYFCASSKGQPGNSPLHFGNGTRLTVT.

The chain carries TRBV29-1 and TRBJ1-5, with D possibly being TRBD1 (5 bases). The CDR3 consists of 12 residues. V gave up 7 bases and J gave up 7 bases, with 14 bases separating them. Germline V gives CDR1 SQVTM, CDR2 ANQGSEA. CDR3 amino acids: CSAGGGGQPQHF. In DNA form, the CDR3 reads TGCAGCGCTGGCGGTGGGGGACAGCCCCAGCATTTT.

There are a few counts of this clone. The chain links TRBV6-5 to TRBJ1-6; D unclear. Trimming pared 0 bases from V and 5 bases from J, leaving 8 bases between. CDR3 length: 15 amino acids. Germline V CDR1 and CDR2: MNHEY, SVGAGI. The CDR3 protein is CASSYSRLHNSPLHF. The CDR3, as DNA: TGTGCCAGCAGTTACTCGAGGTTGCATAATTCACCCCTCCACTTT.

As to this clone: Other nucleotide sequences from this sample produce the same CDR3. The genes are TRBV5-5 and TRBJ1-3; no definite D call. Trimming cost V 0 bases and J 4 bases, with 8 bases left between them. Germline V gene lookup returns CDR1 SGHKS and CDR2 YYEKEE (reference sequence). The CDR3 runs to 14 residues. The CDR3 protein is CASSLGGSGNTIYF. CDR3 in DNA: TGTGCCAGCAGCTTGGGGGGATCGGGAAACACCATATATTTT.

The chain recombines TRBV10-3 with TRBJ1-2, with 7 bases matching TRBD1. The V gene end was trimmed by 1 base and the J gene end by 5 bases; junction bases not matched to a gene: 4. The CDR3 covers 14 residues. In germline, CDR1 is ENHRY, CDR2 SYGVKD. The chain's CDR3 is CAISELQGLYGYTF. CDR3 nucleotides: TGTGCCATCAGTGAGTTACAGGGGTTGTATGGCTACACCTTC.

This clone was seen a single time. This chain uses TRBV4-2 with TRBJ1-5; D is unclear. The CDR3 sequence is 16 residues long. CDR1 and CDR2 (germline): LGHNA, YNFKEQ. Trimming cost V 0 bases and J 0 bases, with 9 bases left between them. In DNA, the CDR3 is TGTGCCAGCAGCCAAGATCCGGCAGCTAGCAATCAGCCCCAGCATTTT. The encoded protein is CASSQDPAASNQPQHF.

J is TRBJ2-7 and V is TRBV27, with 12 bases lining up with TRBD2. Germline CDR1 MNHEY, CDR2 SMNVEV (reference sequence). After removal of 5 bases from V and 0 bases from J, the junction contained 5 bases not matched to a gene. The CDR3 runs to 16 residues. CDR3 sequence (DNA): TGTGCCAGCAGTCTTCGACTAGCGGGGGTCTCCTACGAGCAGTACTTC. This encodes CASSLRLAGVSYEQYF.

The chain is built from TRBV13 and TRBJ2-2; D uncertain. V lost 5 bases and J lost 7, with 11 bases in between. The CDR3 has 13 amino acids. Germline CDR1 and CDR2: PRHDT and FYEKMQ (reference sequence). For the CDR3, the DNA is TGTGCCAGCAGCCCCGCCCCCTTCGGGGAGCTGTTTTTT. Encoded protein: CASSPAPFGELFF.

The V gene is TRBV6-5, the J gene TRBJ2-5; unclear D gene. Trimming took 7 bases from V and 4 from J, leaving 4 bases between them. The length of the CDR3 is 10 residues. CDR1 and CDR2 (germline): MNHEY, SVGAGI. In nucleotides, the CDR3 is TGTGCCAGCAAAGGAGAGACCCAGTACTTC. This gives the protein CASKGETQYF.

This clone has just a few counts. This sequence joins TRBV6-1 and TRBJ2-7; 7 nucleotides match TRBD1. Germline assignment: CDR1 MNHNS and CDR2 SASEGT. CDR3 length equals 14 residues. Germline trimming cut 6 bases from V and 3 bases from J; bases unmatched to any gene: 8. DNA for the CDR3: TGTGCCAGCAGACCGGGACAGCAGCTCTACGAGCAGTACTTC. It encodes CASRPGQQLYEQYF.

The chain recombines TRBV7-9 with TRBJ1-1, with no clear D. Trimming took off 4 bases at V and 10 bases at J, with 22 bases between the two ends. This CDR3 contains 15 residues. Germline CDR1 and CDR2: SEHNR and FQNEAQ (reference sequence). CDR3 nucleotide sequence: TGTGCCAGCAGCTCCCCAGCTGGGCCGCCGGGAACAGCTTTCTTT. This translates into CASSSPAGPPGTAFF.

The genes are TRBV5-6 and TRBJ2-5, with TRBD1 as a possible D gene (5 bases). V was cut by 1 base and J by 2 bases, with 12 bases left in between. The CDR3 totals 15 residues. Germline V lookup: CDR1 SGHDT, CDR2 YYEEEE. The CDR3 DNA reads TGTGCCAGCAGCTTGTTGAGCAGGGTTCAAGAGACCCAGTACTTC. The encoded protein is CASSLLSRVQETQYF.

This rearrangement joins TRBV4-3 to TRBJ1-4; no reliable D call. The CDR3 totals 16 residues. V shed 0 bases and J shed 8 bases, with 16 bases lying between them. Germline CDR1 is LGHNA and CDR2 is YSLEER. The CDR3 region is CASSQEPRLYGEKLFF. The CDR3 nucleotides read TGCGCCAGCAGCCAAGAACCCAGGTTGTACGGAGAAAAACTGTTTTTT.

This rearrangement joins TRBV7-8 to TRBJ2-1; 12 positions agree with TRBD2. This CDR3 comprises 16 residues. V trimming: 0 bases; J trimming: 9 bases; junction bases outside the gene matches: 6. Germline V gene data show CDR1 as SGHVS and CDR2 as FQNEAQ. The CDR3 reads CASSLALAGGLGEQFF. The DNA for the CDR3 is TGTGCCAGCAGCTTAGCCCTAGCGGGGGGGCTGGGTGAGCAGTTCTTC.

This sequence joins TRBV2 and TRBJ2-3, with a tentative D call TRBD2 (7 bases). Trimming took 6 bases from V and 2 from J, leaving 18 bases between them. Germline V gene data show CDR1 as SNHLY and CDR2 as FYNNEI. CDR3 length equals 16 residues. CDR3 coding DNA: TGTGCCAGCAGCCCCATAGGGGGGGCTCCCACAGATACGCAGTATTTT. It is translated as CASSPIGGAPTDTQYF.

This clone was found once. V is TRBV18 and J is TRBJ2-7; 7 bases are shared with TRBD1. Germline CDR1 reads KGHSH; CDR2 reads LQKENI. V dropped 2 bases and J dropped 4; count of bases not matched to a gene: 8. The CDR3 has 15 amino acids. The CDR3 is CASSPEVGGQYEQYF. CDR3 DNA sequence: TGTGCCAGCTCACCAGAGGTAGGGGGCCAGTACGAGCAGTACTTC. Using reference TRBV18 and TRBJ2-7 for the parts outside the CDR3, the full variable domain is NAGVMQNPRHLVRRRGQEARLRCSPMKGHSHVYWYRQLPEEGLKFMVYLQKENIIDESGMPKERFSAEFPKEGPSILRIQQVVRGDSAAYFCASSPEVGGQYEQYFGPGTRLTVT.

This chain links TRBV2 with TRBJ1-3, with D possibly matching TRBD1 (5 bases). Trimming pared 10 bases from V and 4 bases from J, leaving 17 bases between. Germline V gene data show CDR1 as SNHLY and CDR2 as FYNNEI. There are 14 residues in the CDR3. CDR3 loop: CATTREGVGNTIYF. Written as DNA, the CDR3 is TGTGCCACCACCCGAGAAGGGGTAGGAAACACCATATATTTT. Drawing the rest from reference TRBV2 and TRBJ1-3, the complete variable domain is EPEVTQTPSHQVTQMGQEVILRCVPISNHLYFYWYRQILGQKVEFLVSFYNNEISEKSEIFDDQFSVERPDGSNFTLKIRSTKLEDSAMYFCATTREGVGNTIYFGEGSWLTVV.

V usage is TRBV29-1 and J usage is TRBJ1-4; 9 nucleotides line up with TRBD1. The trim removed 3 bases at V and 7 bases at J, leaving 15 bases unmatched. The CDR3 spans 17 residues. Germline V CDR1 and CDR2: SQVTM, ANQGSEA. Here the CDR3 reads CSVEGQGSTGRREKLFF. CDR3 in DNA: TGCAGCGTTGAGGGACAGGGATCAACAGGTCGCCGTGAAAAACTGTTTTTT.

The chain joins TRBV2 to TRBJ1-6; no firm D call. CDR1 is SNHLY, CDR2 FYNNEI, per germline. The CDR3 runs 15 residues. V shed 7 bases and J shed 0 bases, with 10 bases lying between them. The CDR3 loop is CASTPPSSYNSPLHF. The CDR3 DNA reads TGTGCCAGCACCCCGCCCAGCTCCTATAATTCACCCCTCCACTTT. Supplemented by reference TRBV2 and TRBJ1-6, the full variable domain reads EPEVTQTPSHQVTQMGQEVILRCVPISNHLYFYWYRQILGQKVEFLVSFYNNEISEKSEIFDDQFSVERPDGSNFTLKIRSTKLEDSAMYFCASTPPSSYNSPLHFGNGTRLTVT.

The J gene is TRBJ1-1, the V gene TRBV9, with D perhaps matching TRBD1 (6 bases). CDR1 is SGDLS and CDR2 is YYNGEE in the germline V gene. CDR3 size: 15 residues. Deletions cut 0 bases from V and 4 bases from J, with 13 bases between. This CDR3 is CASSVGRGGLTEAFF. CDR3 coding DNA: TGTGCCAGCAGCGTAGGGAGAGGGGGGCTCACTGAAGCTTTCTTT.

The V call is TRBV6-6, the J call TRBJ2-1, with a possible D match to TRBD2 (6 bases). The CDR3 contains 12 residues. Trimming took 3 bases from V and 16 from J, leaving 16 bases between them. Germline loops: CDR1 MNHNY, CDR2 SVGAGI (reference sequence). The chain's CDR3 is CASSYDRGGLFF. In DNA, the CDR3 is TGTGCCAGCAGTTATGATCGGGGAGGTCTTTTCTTC.

The gene calls are TRBV6-1 and TRBJ1-1; D call uncertain. Germline V gene sequence: CDR1 MNHNS, CDR2 SASEGT. Trimming pared 1 base from V and 6 bases from J, leaving 9 bases between. The CDR3 totals 13 residues. CDR3 sequence reads: CASSEGLTAEAFF. CDR3 DNA: TGTGCCAGCAGTGAAGGTCTCACAGCTGAAGCTTTCTTT.

The chain has TRBV5-8 and TRBJ2-3; D gene uncertain. Germline lookup yields CDR1 SGHTS and CDR2 YDEGEE. V lost 3 bases and J lost 2, with 22 bases in between. CDR3 length: 18 residues. CDR3 bases: TGTGCCAGCAGCTCCGGAGCCTTATGGGTTGTGTACACAGATACGCAGTATTTT. Its protein product is CASSSGALWVVYTDTQYF.

The chain joins TRBV6-6 to TRBJ1-2; 10 bases agree with TRBD1. Germline loops: CDR1 MNHNY, CDR2 SVGAGI (reference sequence). V trimming: 8 bases; J trimming: 7 bases; junction bases outside the gene matches: 7. The CDR3 contains 13 residues. CDR3 protein: CASGTGELFGYTF. In DNA form, the CDR3 reads TGTGCCAGCGGGACAGGGGAACTATTTGGCTACACCTTC.

V and J are TRBV30 and TRBJ1-3; D remains ambiguous. Per the germline V gene, CDR1 is GTSNPN and CDR2 is SVGIG (reference sequence). This CDR3 contains 13 residues. Trimming shortened V by 1 base and J by 0 bases, and 4 bases separated the two germline ends. The CDR3 sequence: CAWSGVSGNTIYF. The CDR3 nucleotides read TGTGCCTGGAGTGGGGTCTCTGGAAACACCATATATTTT.